The 21 T cell receptor beta chains reported below all come from one sample, sequenced in a study of blood T cell repertoires in COVID-19. Profiled with immunoSEQ multiplex PCR; TCRdb holds only in-frame clones, not every one. The sample shows about 70,000 clones, around 87% of them seen only once. Sequencing used peripheral blood. The origin of the receptors is a man between 65 and 85 years old with active COVID-19.

The chain joins TRBV13 to TRBJ2-7; 7 bases align to TRBD2. Looked up from germline, CDR1 is PRHDT and CDR2 is FYEKMQ (reference sequence). The CDR3 spans 15 residues. The ends lost 5 bases at V and 0 bases at J; junction bases unmatched: 7. The chain's CDR3 is CASSRRGGGSYEQYF. The CDR3 coding sequence is TGTGCCAGCAGCCGTCGGGGCGGGGGCTCCTACGAGCAGTACTTC.

This clone appeared a single time. Here the CDR3 DNA reads TGTGCCAGCAGCGGACAGGGGGCGGGTGTGAAGCAGTACTTC. Translation: CASSGQGAGVKQYF. The chain is built from TRBV25-1 and TRBJ2-7; 11 bases line up with TRBD1. Germline CDR1 and CDR2: MGHDK and SYGVNS. V dropped 6 bases and J dropped 8; count of bases not matched to a gene: 9. This CDR3 contains 14 residues.

V is TRBV18 and J is TRBJ2-7, with 8 bases matching TRBD2. This CDR3 has 14 residues. From germline, CDR1 is KGHSH and CDR2 LQKENI. The junction had 3 bases not matched to a gene; V was cut back by 3 bases and J by 2 bases. As DNA, the CDR3 is TGTGCCAGCTCACCGGCGGGGGGTCCCTACGAGCAGTACTTC. Translated: CASSPAGGPYEQYF.

This clone was detected only once. This rearrangement joins TRBV9 to TRBJ1-3; D is perhaps TRBD1 (6 bases). From germline, CDR1 is SGDLS and CDR2 YYNGEE. This CDR3 has 17 amino acids. Trimming shortened V by 0 bases and J by 1 base, and 14 bases separated the two germline ends. The CDR3 DNA follows: TGTGCCAGCAGCGTAGTTGGGGGCCCAGGGTCTGGAAACACCATATATTTT. It encodes CASSVVGGPGSGNTIYF.

This clone has a single count. The chain couples TRBV5-1 to TRBJ2-7, with TRBD1 matching 8 bases. The germline V gene encodes CDR1 SGHRS and CDR2 YFSETQ. V lost 4 bases to trimming and J lost 6 bases; unmatched junction nucleotides: 6. This CDR3 has 13 amino acids. CDR3 in DNA: TGCGCCAGCAGCCCCGGACAGGGAGGCGAGCAGTACTTC. Translating it yields CASSPGQGGEQYF.

This chain uses TRBV11-2 with TRBJ2-3; TRBD2 might be the D (6 bases). V gave up 1 base and J gave up 1 base, with 6 bases separating them. Germline-derived CDR1 and CDR2 are SGHAT and FQNNGV. CDR3 length equals 14 residues. The CDR3 spells CASSLGGGTDTQYF. The CDR3 DNA reads as TGTGCCAGCAGCTTAGGGGGGGGCACAGATACGCAGTATTTT.

This chain joins TRBV18 and TRBJ1-2; possible D gene TRBD1, 6 bases. Per the germline V gene, CDR1 is KGHSH and CDR2 is LQKENI. The CDR3 is 13 amino acids. Between the trimmed V and J ends, which lost 3 bases and 8 bases, there was a span of 13 bases. The CDR3 spells CASSPDSIGGYTF. DNA for the CDR3: TGTGCCAGCTCACCGGACAGCATCGGCGGCTACACCTTC.

J is TRBJ1-4 and V is TRBV28; TRBD1 agrees at 11 bases. The V segment lost 3 bases and the J segment 10 bases; nucleotides outside the gene matches: 10. Germline V CDR1 and CDR2: MDHEN, SYDVKM. The CDR3 has 16 amino acids. This CDR3 reads CASSLARTGGLGKLFF. CDR3 in DNA: TGTGCCAGCAGTTTGGCCAGGACAGGGGGCCTAGGAAAACTGTTTTTT.

V and J are TRBV7-9 and TRBJ1-2; TRBD1 is a possible D gene (6 bases). Germline V gives CDR1 SEHNR, CDR2 FQNEAQ (reference sequence). The CDR3 contains 14 residues. V was shortened by 7 bases and J by 3 bases, with 15 bases between the two germline ends. The CDR3 protein is CASTLGGADYGYTF. The CDR3 region has the DNA TGTGCCAGCACCCTTGGGGGGGCTGACTATGGCTACACCTTC.

This sequence joins TRBV12-2 and TRBJ2-5; TRBD2 is taken as the D call from the table, unchecked against the DNA. TRBV12-2 is a known pseudogene. This CDR3 is built from 15 residues. CDR3 DNA sequence: TGTGCAAGTCGCCCTTGTCGGGAGGGCCGGGAGACCCAGTACTTC. It encodes CASRPCREGRETQYF.

This rearrangement joins TRBV4-2 to TRBJ2-7; D not resolved. Germline V CDR1 and CDR2: LGHNA, YNFKEQ. CDR3 length: 14 residues. Between the trimmed V and J ends, which lost 0 bases and 2 bases, there was a span of 8 bases. This chain's CDR3 is CASSQDDNPYEQYF. Here the CDR3 DNA reads TGTGCCAGCAGCCAAGATGACAACCCCTACGAGCAGTACTTC.

In its sample, this clone was seen a few times. The chain carries TRBV9 and TRBJ2-2; a weak D match, TRBD1 (6 bases). The CDR3 spans 14 residues. Trimming took 3 bases from V and 6 from J, leaving 12 bases between them. CDR1 and CDR2 (germline): SGDLS, YYNGEE. The CDR3 region has the DNA TGTGCCAGCAGCGCCCCAGGGGTGGCCGGGGAGCTGTTTTTT. It is translated as CASSAPGVAGELFF. Combining the CDR3 with reference TRBV9 and TRBJ2-2 gives the whole variable domain DSGVTQTPKHLITATGQRVTLRCSPRSGDLSVYWYQQSLDQGLQFLIQYYNGEERAKGNILERFSAQQFPDLHSELNLSSLELGDSALYFCASSAPGVAGELFFGEGSRLTVL.

V is TRBV11-3 and J is TRBJ2-7; weak D call: TRBD2 (5 bases). Between the trimmed V and J ends, which lost 4 bases and 6 bases, there was a span of 10 bases. Germline V CDR1 and CDR2: SGHNT, YENEEA. The CDR3 contains 12 residues. CDR3 amino acids: CASSSSGSEQYF. DNA of the CDR3: TGTGCCAGCAGCTCGTCGGGGTCCGAGCAGTACTTC. Full variable domain (outside the CDR3, taken from reference TRBV11-3 and TRBJ2-7): EAGVVQSPRYKIIEKKQPVAFWCNPISGHNTLYWYLQNLGQGPELLIRYENEEAVDDSQLPKDRFSAERLKGVDSTLKIQPAELGDSAVYLCASSSSGSEQYFGPGTRLTVT.

The CDR3 is CASSWLGTGSGYTF. The CDR3 DNA sequence: TGTGCCAGCAGCTGGCTTGGCACAGGGAGTGGCTACACCTTC. The chain joins TRBV7-9 to TRBJ1-2, with D possibly matching TRBD1 (6 bases). Germline V gene data show CDR1 as SEHNR and CDR2 as FQNEAQ (reference sequence). The CDR3 contains 14 residues. The V end lost 4 bases, the J end lost 7 bases, and 16 bases lay between the germline ends.

This chain joins TRBV7-9 and TRBJ1-6, with TRBD1 identical over 10 bases. The junction had 5 bases not matched to a gene; V was cut back by 6 bases and J by 9 bases. This CDR3 region has 14 residues. The V gene's germline CDR1 is SEHNR and CDR2 FQNEAQ (reference sequence). CDR3 loop: CASRSTGGASPLHF. The DNA for the CDR3 is TGTGCCAGCAGGTCGACAGGGGGCGCTTCACCCCTCCACTTT.

The chain recombines TRBV2 with TRBJ1-1, with D possibly TRBD1 on 5 matching bases. V lost 4 bases, J lost 4 bases, and 13 bases lay in between. This CDR3 is 14 amino acids long. CDR1 and CDR2 from the germline V gene are SNHLY and FYNNEI. CDR3 bases: TGTGCCAGCAGTGGGGAGGGGTGGGGCACTGAAGCTTTCTTT. This encodes CASSGEGWGTEAFF.

This chain uses TRBV30 with TRBJ2-7, with D perhaps matching TRBD2 (5 bases). Looked up from germline, CDR1 is GTSNPN and CDR2 is SVGIG (reference sequence). Trimming cost V 3 bases and J 3 bases, with 12 bases left between them. This CDR3 comprises 13 residues. CDR3 coding DNA: TGTGCCTGGAGGTCCCGGGAAGACTACGAGCAGTACTTC. This encodes CAWRSREDYEQYF.

This chain links TRBV29-1 with TRBJ1-1, with 8 bases identical to TRBD1. This CDR3 has 14 amino acids. Losses at the gene ends were 6 bases for V and 3 bases for J; bases not matched to a gene: 9. Germline lookup yields CDR1 SQVTM and CDR2 ANQGSEA. The chain's CDR3 is CSVERTGRDTEAFF. The CDR3 nucleotides are TGCAGCGTCGAGCGGACAGGGCGGGACACTGAAGCTTTCTTT.

This clone was picked up one time. The genes are TRBV7-2 and TRBJ1-4; D may be TRBD1 (6 bases). The length of the CDR3 is 14 residues. Germline CDR1 is SGHTA and CDR2 is FQGNSA. The V end was cut by 3 bases, the J end by 4 bases, with 9 bases between. The CDR3 bases are TGTGCCAGCAGCTTCGACAGGAATAATGAAAAACTGTTTTTT. Translating it yields CASSFDRNNEKLFF.

This sequence joins TRBV5-4 and TRBJ1-1, with TRBD1 identical over 8 bases. CDR1 and CDR2 from the germline V gene are SGHNT and YYREEE (reference sequence). The CDR3 contains 16 residues. V was clipped by 0 bases and J by 1 base; unmatched bases: 5. The CDR3 loop is CASSLGQGARNTEAFF. The CDR3 bases are TGTGCCAGCAGCTTGGGGCAGGGGGCTCGGAACACTGAAGCTTTCTTT. Supplemented by reference TRBV5-4 and TRBJ1-1, the full variable domain reads ETGVTQSPTHLIKTRGQQVTLRCSSQSGHNTVSWYQQALGQGPQFIFQYYREEENGRGNFPPRFSGLQFPNYSSELNVNALELDDSALYLCASSLGQGARNTEAFFGQGTRLTVV.

The chain uses TRBV19 and TRBJ2-5; 7 bases align to TRBD2. The germline V gene has CDR1 LNHDA and CDR2 SQIVND (reference sequence). With V trimmed by 4 bases and J by 5 bases, 10 bases remained unmatched. The CDR3 extends over 15 amino acids. This CDR3 reads CASSTRGDIGETQYF. CDR3 in DNA: TGTGCCAGTAGTACCCGGGGGGATATAGGGGAGACCCAGTACTTC. Variable domain in full (rest from reference TRBV19 and TRBJ2-5): DGGITQSPKYLFRKEGQNVTLSCEQNLNHDAMYWYRQDPGQGLRLIYYSQIVNDFQKGDIAEGYSVSREKKESFPLTVTSAQKNPTAFYLCASSTRGDIGETQYFGPGTRLLVL.